This T cell receptor beta chain was retrieved from a study of early T cells in non-severe SARS-CoV-2 infection. TCRdb analysed the 5' RACE reads with MiXCR anew, one entry per CDR3 protein. The data hold some 30,000 distinct CDR3 sequences, with about 3.9% observed a single time. Study results and limitations: Comparison of clonotypes with VDJdb favored anti-spike CD8 responses while missing private and CD4 specificities.

This clonotype was picked up many times. The target antigen is unknown. The CDR3 length is 11 residues. Trimming removed 5 bases at V and 1 base at J, with 1 base between. Per the germline V gene, CDR1 is SGHAT and CDR2 is FQDESV (reference sequence). This receptor was taken from an adult who was a healthcare worker with PCR-confirmed SARS-CoV-2 infection or an uninfected control (not recorded which). Sequencing input: whole blood. V and J are TRBV11-1 and TRBJ2-3; D call uncertain. The CDR3 region is CASSRTDTQYF. The CDR3 DNA is TGTGCCAGCAGCCGCACAGATACGCAGTATTTT.